This T cell receptor (beta chain) was found in a study of blood T cells in healthy people across ages. A J-beta primer mix and a sample-barcoded 5' primer were used in a second PCR of about 6 to 12 cycles. In TCRdb, the 5' RACE reads were re-called with MiXCR into one record per CDR3 protein. Among around 1,700,000 distinct CDR3 sequences listed, 28% were seen once. The source material was blood. The TCR originated in a woman younger than 45 in good health.

The CDR3 DNA follows: TGTGCCACCAGTGAGGGTAAGCGGGGTTACAATGAGCAGTACTTC. Translated, it gives CATSEGKRGYNEQYF. The rearrangement joins TRBV24-1 to TRBJ2-5, with TRBD2 matching 7 bases. The CDR3 runs 15 residues. Germline-derived CDR1 and CDR2 are KGHDR and SFDVKD. Trimming at V came to 4 bases and at J to 11 bases, leaving 15 bases not matched to a gene.